Sequencing of this TCR beta chain was carried out in a study of beta chain features in type 1 diabetes. The wider study: Over all samples combined, fewer than 130,000,000 sorted cells were examined. Points from the study as a whole: More deletions and fewer insertions at VDJ junctions were seen in type 1 diabetes patients.

Each donor gave one heparinised blood draw averaging around 0.12 L. Sorting based on CD45RO/CCR7/CD25/CD127/CD95/CD27 separated CD4+ naive, central memory, regulatory and stem cell-like memory cells. Germline trimming cut 7 bases from V and 0 bases from J; bases unmatched to any gene: 3. CDR3 length: 13 residues. The germline V gene has CDR1 SGHRS and CDR2 YFSETQ. This clone was recorded a few times. Its antigen is still unknown. Of the isolated RNA, all was reverse transcribed, and so the sequenced material was expressed TCRB transcripts. Sequenced by immunoSEQ multiplex PCR; TCRdb stores in-frame clones only, minus some. Seen here are hundreds of thousands of clones, 12% to 15% observed once, and the top ten hold over 5.5%.

This receptor was identified in a man younger than 40 in good health. The rearrangement joins TRBV5-1 to TRBJ1-1, with 7 bases lining up with TRBD1. The sequenced sample was central memory CD4+ T cells from blood. The CDR3 DNA is TGCGCCAGCTCGGGACAGATGAACACTGAAGCTTTCTTT. This sequence encodes CASSGQMNTEAFF.